In this sample, the clone carrying this TCR beta chain turned up once. What it binds is unknown. Assay used: immunoSEQ multiplex PCR; TCRdb lists only in-frame clones, some missing. The data contain more than 60,000 clones, 88% of them seen just once; the ten biggest clones take up over 9%. Between the trimmed V and J ends, which lost 6 bases and 2 bases, there was a span of 17 bases. The CDR3 is 15 residues long. Germline CDR1 is MNHEY and CDR2 is SMNVEV (reference sequence). This sample is drawn from a study of PD-L1 blockade in urothelial cancer. Study information: It was around 2014 that patients started atezolizumab at 1,200 mg intravenously every 3 weeks.

The sample's time point: peripheral blood 6 weeks after treatment start. Study-wide results and limits: Improved survival was predicted by pretreatment blood TCR clonality below the median.

The specimen was PBMCs, collected around atezolizumab (anti-PD-L1) treatment. The sequence was collected from a man aged 55 to 70 with urothelial cancer. This chain uses TRBV27 with TRBJ2-7; weak D call: TRBD1 (6 bases). CDR3 region: CASRPGTSLPYEQYF. In DNA, the CDR3 is TGTGCCAGCAGACCCGGGACATCGCTACCCTACGAGCAGTACTTC.